The clone carrying this TCR beta chain showed up just once. This sample stems from a study of blood T cell repertoires in COVID-19. Study in general: PBMCs, B-cell-depleted T cells, or T cells were the source of the cDNA or gDNA that made up the material.

V was trimmed by 3 bases and J by 3 bases, leaving 9 bases between them. Germline CDR1 KGHSH, CDR2 LQKENI. This CDR3 region has 15 residues. Original processing notes: Researchers report that nucleated cell counts were estimated from reference gene primer amplification. TCRdb's table, derived via immunoSEQ multiplex PCR, lists solely in-frame clones and lacks some. That table furnishes V, J and clone size, whereas the DNA furnished D and trimming. This table holds some 85,000 clones, more than 60% found once. The sequencing sample was made of peripheral blood. This chain joins TRBV18 and TRBJ2-6; D possibly corresponds to TRBD2 (5 bases). This receptor was identified in a woman of 80 years or more with active or convalescent COVID-19. CDR3 amino acids: CASSPAGGGANVLTF. CDR3 DNA sequence: TGTGCCAGCTCACCGGCGGGTGGTGGGGCCAACGTCCTGACTTTC. The whole variable domain, remainder taken from reference TRBV18 and TRBJ2-6, is NAGVMQNPRHLVRRRGQEARLRCSPMKGHSHVYWYRQLPEEGLKFMVYLQKENIIDESGMPKERFSAEFPKEGPSILRIQQVVRGDSAAYFCASSPAGGGANVLTFGAGSRLTVL.